This T cell receptor (beta chain) appears in the sequencing data of a study of T cell repertoires in ileal Crohn's disease. The wider study: Operated complications were stricturing disease (about 60%) and penetrating disease (about 39%).

This clone was seen a handful of times. Clones were sequenced by immunoSEQ multiplex PCR, and TCRdb holds only the in-frame ones, with some missing. The sample carries over 15,000 clones, 72% recorded once. Germline V CDR1 and CDR2: SGHVS, FNYEAQ. The CDR3 sequence is 14 residues long. V was trimmed by 1 base and J by 5 bases, leaving 11 bases between them. Noted time point: neoterminal ileum biopsy at postoperative endoscopy, about 6 months after surgery. This chain connects TRBV7-6 to TRBJ1-1; D uncertain. Sequencing used ileal tissue. The source is an adult with Crohn's disease. The DNA for the CDR3 is TGTGCCAGCAGCTTAGACTTCGGAGGGACTGAAGCTTTCTTT. This sequence encodes CASSLDFGGTEAFF.